These 20 T cell receptor beta chains came from one sample sequenced in a study of CD8 T cells in ankylosing spondylitis. TCRdb reanalysed the 5' RACE reads using MiXCR and keeps one entry per CDR3 protein. The data hold some 200,000 distinct CDR3 sequences, with 9.5% to 15% observed a single time. Sequencing used blood, either unsorted or a sorted T cell fraction (not recorded which). The receptors were gathered from a male donor with ankylosing spondylitis or in good health (not recorded which).

This clonotype turned up a few times. The rearrangement uses TRBV12-3 or TRBV12-4 and TRBJ2-1; D is possibly TRBD2 (5 bases). CDR3 length: 15 amino acids. V lost 8 bases and J lost 0, with 14 bases in between. For the CDR3, the DNA is TGTGCCAGCGGCCCTCTGGGGAGCTCCTACAATGAGCAGTTCTTC. Translation gives CASGPLGSSYNEQFF.

The CDR3 DNA sequence: TGTGCCAGCAGTTTATTCCGGACCGGGACAGGGACCTACGAGCAGTACTTC. Amino acid sequence: CASSLFRTGTGTYEQYF. The V gene is TRBV27, the J gene TRBJ2-7, with TRBD1 matching over 9 bases. Unmatched junction bases numbered 9, after V lost 1 base and J lost 2 bases. The CDR3 consists of 17 residues. Per germline, CDR1 MNHEY and CDR2 SMNVEV (reference sequence).

This sequence joins TRBV3-1 and TRBJ1-5; no clear D gene. Germline CDR1 LGHDT, CDR2 YNNKEL (reference sequence). The V end lost 1 base, the J end lost 1 base, and 5 bases lay between the germline ends. The CDR3 is made up of 14 amino acids. CDR3 in amino acids: CASSQVESNQPQHF. As DNA, the CDR3 is TGTGCCAGCAGCCAAGTGGAAAGCAATCAGCCCCAGCATTTT.

This clonotype was observed a handful of times. The chain links TRBV27 to TRBJ2-7; 7 bases line up with TRBD1. V shed 0 bases and J 3 bases; nucleotides not matched to a gene: 5. The CDR3 runs to 15 residues. Germline CDR1 is MNHEY and CDR2 is SMNVEV (reference sequence). CDR3 sequence: CASSLSIGDSYEQYF. Written as DNA, the CDR3 is TGTGCCAGCAGTTTATCGATCGGGGACAGCTACGAGCAGTACTTC.

In its sample, this clonotype was seen many times. The chain employs TRBV12-3 or TRBV12-4 and TRBJ1-1; 12 bases are a match to TRBD1. There are 16 residues in the CDR3. J was trimmed by 3 bases and V by 6 bases; bases with no gene match: 8. This CDR3 reads CASSGTGGWLDTEAFF. The CDR3 bases are TGTGCCAGCAGCGGGACAGGGGGCTGGTTGGACACTGAAGCTTTCTTT.

The genes are TRBV4-1 and TRBJ2-1; 12 nucleotides align to TRBD2. The V gene end was trimmed by 4 bases and the J gene end by 0 bases; junction bases not matched to a gene: 10. This CDR3 is built from 19 residues. From germline, CDR1 is MGHRA and CDR2 YSYEKL. CDR3 residues: CASSPSGLAGPSSYNEQFF. DNA of the CDR3: TGCGCCAGCAGCCCCTCGGGACTAGCGGGCCCGAGCTCCTACAATGAGCAGTTCTTC.

This clonotype was seen only a few times. The chain links TRBV27 to TRBJ2-5; D remains ambiguous. The V end was cut by 6 bases, the J end by 5 bases, with 13 bases between. The germline V gene encodes CDR1 MNHEY and CDR2 SMNVEV (reference sequence). The CDR3 contains 13 residues. The CDR3 DNA sequence: TGTGCCAGCAGCTTAGGTGACGGGGAGACCCAGTACTTC. This encodes CASSLGDGETQYF.

About this clonotype: This could be a read error, since a much larger clone is one nucleotide away. This chain uses TRBV21-1 with TRBJ2-2; TRBD2, the table's D call, was not compared with the DNA. TRBV21-1 is marked as a pseudogene. There are 16 residues in the CDR3. The chain's CDR3 is CASSKALRVETGELSF. In nucleotides, the CDR3 is TGTGCCAGCAGCAAAGCGCTGAGGGTAGAAACCGGGGAGCTGTCTTTT.

The chain carries TRBV7-9 and TRBJ1-1; possible D gene TRBD1, 5 bases. Trimming took off 5 bases at V and 0 bases at J, with 10 bases between the two ends. CDR3 size: 14 residues. Germline lookup yields CDR1 SEHNR and CDR2 FQNEAQ (reference sequence). The CDR3 nucleotides are TGTGCCAGCAGCGCAGACAGCATGAACACTGAAGCTTTCTTT. As protein: CASSADSMNTEAFF.

This chain links TRBV12-3 or TRBV12-4 with TRBJ2-7; TRBD1 is a possible D gene (6 bases). The V gene lost 5 bases and the J gene lost 5 bases, with 13 bases spanning the gap. The CDR3 length is 13 residues. DNA of the CDR3: TGTGCCAGCAGTCCCGGGACACAGAACGAGCAGTACTTC. It is translated as CASSPGTQNEQYF.

In this sample, this clonotype turned up a few times. The V and J genes are TRBV5-5 and TRBJ1-1; D remains ambiguous. Trimming stripped 0 bases from V and 6 bases from J, with 15 bases between. The CDR3 consists of 15 residues. Germline V gene data show CDR1 as SGHKS and CDR2 as YYEKEE (reference sequence). CDR3 in amino acids: CASSLDRGIGAEAFF. For the CDR3, the DNA is TGTGCCAGCAGCTTGGACCGCGGAATAGGCGCTGAAGCTTTCTTT.

The chain combines TRBV7-9 with TRBJ2-2, with D perhaps matching TRBD1 (6 bases). The CDR3 is 15 amino acids. The germline V gene encodes CDR1 SEHNR and CDR2 FQNEAQ (reference sequence). Trimming cost V 4 bases and J 2 bases, with 11 bases left between them. CDR3 amino acids: CASSSSTGNTGELFF. DNA of the CDR3: TGTGCCAGCAGCTCTTCGACAGGAAACACCGGGGAGCTGTTTTTT.

The chain carries TRBV24-1 and TRBJ2-1; unclear D gene. The length of the CDR3 is 13 residues. Germline assignment: CDR1 KGHDR and CDR2 SFDVKD. V dropped 5 bases and J dropped 2 bases, with 6 bases sitting between them. CDR3 amino acids: CATSVGPYNEQFF. In DNA, the CDR3 is TGTGCCACCAGTGTTGGACCCTACAATGAGCAGTTCTTC.

V is TRBV29-1 and J is TRBJ2-1; D possibly corresponds to TRBD2 (7 bases). The V gene's germline CDR1 is SQVTM and CDR2 ANQGSEA. The CDR3 has 17 residues. With 3 bases removed from V and 4 bases from J, the gap between germline ends came to 22 bases. CDR3 in amino acids: CSVDPRGGDTPYNEQFF. The CDR3 DNA follows: TGCAGCGTTGATCCAAGGGGGGGGGACACCCCTTACAATGAGCAGTTCTTC.

The J gene is TRBJ2-3, the V gene TRBV20-1, with D perhaps matching TRBD2 (5 bases). This CDR3 has 15 amino acids. Germline-derived CDR1 and CDR2 are DFQATT and SNEGSKA (reference sequence). V was cut by 0 bases and J by 4 bases, with 14 bases left in between. CDR3 protein: CSARDEGRRADTQYF. For the CDR3, the DNA is TGCAGTGCTAGAGATGAGGGAAGACGCGCAGATACGCAGTATTTT.

The chain combines TRBV6-2 or TRBV6-3 with TRBJ1-6; TRBD1 agrees at 7 bases. The CDR3 loop spans 17 amino acids. Germline V CDR1 and CDR2: MNHEY, SVGEGT. Trimming removed 4 bases from V and 2 bases from J; junction bases left unmatched: 8. CDR3 sequence: CASSFGQEWTYNSPLHF. The DNA for the CDR3 is TGTGCCAGCAGTTTCGGACAGGAATGGACCTATAATTCACCCCTCCACTTT.

This clonotype was counted only a few times. Here the CDR3 DNA reads TGTGCCAGCAGCGACATTGCCCTTAATTATTTT. It codes for CASSDIALNYF. The rearrangement joins TRBV6-1 to TRBJ2-3; D gene unclear. Germline CDR1 MNHNS, CDR2 SASEGT. Trimming left V 6 bases short and J 15 bases short, with 16 bases between. CDR3 length: 11 amino acids.

This clonotype has just a few counts. V usage is TRBV7-9 and J usage is TRBJ1-5; no clear D gene. V lost 6 bases and J 12 bases, leaving 15 bases between the germline ends. There are 12 residues in the CDR3. Germline values: CDR1 SEHNR, CDR2 FQNEAQ (reference sequence). The CDR3 is CASSPSEGLQHF. CDR3 DNA: TGTGCCAGCAGTCCCTCGGAAGGTCTCCAGCATTTT.

This clonotype showed up just a few times. The J gene is TRBJ2-7, the V gene TRBV7-6; D uncertain. This CDR3 is built from 12 residues. CDR1 and CDR2 from the germline V gene are SGHVS and FNYEAQ. V was pared by 3 bases and J by 6 bases, with 9 bases between. Written as DNA, the CDR3 is TGTGCCAGCAGCTTTGGGCCAGCCGAGCAGTACTTC. Encoded protein: CASSFGPAEQYF.

The CDR3 region is CASSSAGQNGYTF. CDR3 in DNA: TGTGCCAGCAGTTCCGCGGGACAGAATGGCTACACCTTC. The chain recombines TRBV12-3 or TRBV12-4 with TRBJ1-2, with 7 positions matching TRBD1. The V segment lost 4 bases and the J segment 6 bases; nucleotides outside the gene matches: 5. This CDR3 comprises 13 residues.